Shown below are 17 T cell receptor beta chains from a single sample sequenced in a study. TCRdb called the RT-PCR reads again in MiXCR, with one record for every CDR3 protein. The sample shows hundreds of thousands of distinct CDR3 sequences, 11% to 15% of them seen only once. The specimen sequenced was memory CD4+ T cells from blood. The receptor set was obtained from a female donor in good health, serving as a healthy control.

This chain connects TRBV9 to TRBJ2-5, with D possibly being TRBD1 (6 bases). This CDR3 is built from 14 residues. The V gene lost 4 bases and the J gene lost 5 bases, with 15 bases spanning the gap. Germline CDR1 and CDR2: SGDLS and YYNGEE. This CDR3 reads CASSPGQLSETQYF. CDR3 coding DNA: TGTGCCAGCAGCCCTGGACAGCTGTCGGAGACCCAGTACTTC.

This clonotype has more than one count but fewer than ten. This may be a read error: a much more frequent sequence differs by one nucleotide. The V call is TRBV6-2 or TRBV6-3, the J call TRBJ2-3; tentatively, D is TRBD1 (6 bases). This CDR3 contains 14 residues. Germline V gene data show CDR1 as MNHEY and CDR2 as SVGEGT. CDR3 region: CASVPDSNTDAQYF. Here the CDR3 DNA reads TGTGCCAGTGTCCCGGACAGCAACACAGATGCGCAGTATTTT.

This clonotype has a count of ten or more. The rearrangement uses TRBV20-1 and TRBJ1-1; D remains ambiguous. This CDR3 has 13 residues. Trimming pared 0 bases from V and 6 bases from J, leaving 11 bases between. The germline CDR1 and CDR2 sequences are DFQATT and SNEGSKA (reference sequence). For the CDR3, the DNA is TGCAGTGCTAGAGACCCAAGATGGGCTGAAGCTTTCTTT. Translated: CSARDPRWAEAFF.

A few counts support this clonotype. V gene TRBV11-2 combines with J gene TRBJ2-2, with D maybe TRBD1 (6 bases). Trimming left V 6 bases short and J 7 bases short, with 18 bases between. CDR1 SGHAT and CDR2 FQNNGV come from the germline V gene. This CDR3 has 15 residues. In DNA, the CDR3 is TGTGCCAGCAGTCCCGGACAGAGAACAGGCGGGGAGCTGTTTTTT. This sequence encodes CASSPGQRTGGELFF.

This clonotype was picked up many times. The chain has TRBV7-3 and TRBJ2-7; D unresolved. The CDR3 runs 12 residues. Trimming shortened V by 1 base and J by 5 bases, and 6 bases separated the two germline ends. Germline CDR1 and CDR2: SGHTA and FQGTGA. CDR3 bases: TGTGCCAGCAGCTTAATGGCGAACGAGCAGTACTTC. It codes for CASSLMANEQYF.

Ten or more counts support this clonotype. V gene TRBV5-1 combines with J gene TRBJ1-2; no reliable D call. The CDR3 covers 13 residues. The germline V gene has CDR1 SGHRS and CDR2 YFSETQ. Trimming removed 4 bases from V and 5 bases from J, with 12 bases in between. The CDR3 here is CASSPESGYGYTF. In nucleotides, the CDR3 is TGCGCCAGCAGCCCGGAATCTGGATATGGCTACACCTTC.

V gene TRBV5-6 combines with J gene TRBJ2-7, with TRBD2 identical over 9 bases. Losses at the gene ends were 4 bases for V and 3 bases for J; bases not matched to a gene: 5. There are 14 residues in the CDR3. From germline, CDR1 is SGHDT and CDR2 YYEEEE. The CDR3 reads CASSRGTSSYEQYF. The DNA of the CDR3 is TGTGCCAGCAGCAGGGGGACTAGCAGCTACGAGCAGTACTTC.

The table lists this clonotype with a few counts. The chain joins TRBV30 to TRBJ2-2, with D perhaps TRBD2 (7 bases). The CDR3 consists of 14 residues. Trimming cost V 3 bases and J 4 bases, with 12 bases left between them. The germline V gene has CDR1 GTSNPN and CDR2 SVGIG (reference sequence). Here the CDR3 DNA reads TGTGCCTGGAGGGGGGGGCCGGTCACCGGGGAGCTGTTTTTT. Encoded protein: CAWRGGPVTGELFF.

This clonotype was observed a few times. V gene TRBV28 combines with J gene TRBJ2-7; D is perhaps TRBD1 or TRBD2 (5 bases each). Trimming took 8 bases from V and 1 from J, leaving 18 bases between them. The CDR3 consists of 15 residues. In germline, CDR1 is MDHEN, CDR2 SYDVKM. CDR3 amino acids: CASLVGGSGSYEQYF. CDR3 coding DNA: TGTGCCAGCCTCGTTGGGGGTTCCGGGTCCTACGAGCAGTACTTC.

As to this clonotype: The CDR3 end shows no conserved phenylalanine or tryptophan, and so a read error is likely. Here the CDR3 DNA reads TGCGCCAGCAGCCCGACAGGGCGGGAGGGAACAGATACGCAGTATGTT. It yields the protein CASSPTGREGTDTQYV. The chain couples TRBV4-1 to TRBJ2-3; TRBD2 matches 9 bases. V gave up 4 bases and J gave up 3 bases; unmatched junction bases: 8. Per the germline V gene, CDR1 is MGHRA and CDR2 is YSYEKL. This CDR3 is built from 16 residues.

There are a few counts of this clonotype. Germline is not matched at one junction end, which may reflect a read error. The chain combines TRBV5-1 with TRBJ2-1; a possible D gene is TRBD2 (5 bases). This CDR3 spans 15 amino acids. Per germline, CDR1 SGHRS and CDR2 YFSETQ. The CDR3 loop reads CASSLVPGSYNEQFF. Written as DNA, the CDR3 is TGTGCCAGCAGCTTGGTTCCGGGGTCCTACAATGAGCAGTTCTTC.

This chain joins TRBV5-8 and TRBJ2-1; 7 nucleotides agree with TRBD2. Trimming at V came to 5 bases and at J to 0 bases, leaving 5 bases not matched to a gene. The CDR3 consists of 15 residues. The germline V gene has CDR1 SGHTS and CDR2 YDEGEE. The CDR3 is CASSGGVSSYNEQFF. Here the CDR3 DNA reads TGTGCCAGCAGTGGGGGGGTGAGCTCCTACAATGAGCAGTTCTTC.

The chain recombines TRBV2 with TRBJ2-3; TRBD2 matches at 7 bases. The CDR3 runs to 16 residues. V was clipped by 6 bases and J by 1 base; unmatched bases: 10. CDR1 is SNHLY, CDR2 FYNNEI, per germline. The CDR3 reads CASSGRVAGGTDTQYF. As DNA, the CDR3 is TGTGCCAGCAGCGGCCGGGTTGCGGGGGGCACAGATACGCAGTATTTT.

V gene TRBV20-1 combines with J gene TRBJ2-3, with TRBD1 matching 9 bases. Germline trimming cut 7 bases from V and 3 bases from J; bases unmatched to any gene: 8. The germline V gene has CDR1 DFQATT and CDR2 SNEGSKA (reference sequence). The CDR3 totals 14 residues. The CDR3 protein is CSVHRTGDTDTQYF. CDR3 coding DNA: TGCAGTGTCCATAGGACAGGGGATACAGATACGCAGTATTTT.

The J gene is TRBJ2-2, the V gene TRBV11-2; the D gene is possibly TRBD1 (5 bases). This CDR3 is 17 amino acids long. V was clipped by 7 bases and J by 6 bases, with 24 bases between them. The germline V gene encodes CDR1 SGHAT and CDR2 FQNNGV. The CDR3 DNA is TGTGCCAGCACCCGTCTGGCAGGGCAGATATTCCCCGGGGAGCTGTTTTTT. Translation: CASTRLAGQIFPGELFF. Full variable domain (missing parts from reference TRBV11-2 and TRBJ2-2): EAGVAQSPRYKIIEKRQSVAFWCNPISGHATLYWYQQILGQGPKLLIQFQNNGVVDDSQLPKDRFSAERLKGVDSTLKIQPAKLEDSAVYLCASTRLAGQIFPGELFFGEGSRLTVL.

The sample holds many counts of this clonotype. V and J are TRBV29-1 and TRBJ1-1; TRBD1 matches at 11 bases. Trimming removed 7 bases from V and 5 bases from J; junction bases left unmatched: 6. The CDR3 has 13 amino acids. In germline, CDR1 is SQVTM, CDR2 ANQGSEA. As DNA, the CDR3 is TGCAGCGGCGGGACAGGGGGGGATACTGAAGCTTTCTTT. This gives the protein CSGGTGGDTEAFF. Full variable domain (rest looked up from reference TRBV29-1 and TRBJ1-1): SAVISQKPSRDICQRGTSLTIQCQVDSQVTMMFWYRQQPGQSLTLIATANQGSEATYESGFVIDKFPISRPNLTFSTLTVSNMSPEDSSIYLCSGGTGGDTEAFFGQGTRLTVV.

This clonotype was picked up a small number of times. The rearrangement links TRBV6-1 to TRBJ1-6, with D maybe TRBD1 (5 bases). The ends were cut back, 2 bases at V and 10 bases at J, with 12 bases in the middle. CDR1 MNHNS and CDR2 SASEGT come from the germline V gene. The CDR3 sequence is 14 residues long. The CDR3 coding sequence is TGTGCCAGCAGTGAAAGTCAGGGTGGATCACCCCTCCACTTT. It yields the protein CASSESQGGSPLHF.